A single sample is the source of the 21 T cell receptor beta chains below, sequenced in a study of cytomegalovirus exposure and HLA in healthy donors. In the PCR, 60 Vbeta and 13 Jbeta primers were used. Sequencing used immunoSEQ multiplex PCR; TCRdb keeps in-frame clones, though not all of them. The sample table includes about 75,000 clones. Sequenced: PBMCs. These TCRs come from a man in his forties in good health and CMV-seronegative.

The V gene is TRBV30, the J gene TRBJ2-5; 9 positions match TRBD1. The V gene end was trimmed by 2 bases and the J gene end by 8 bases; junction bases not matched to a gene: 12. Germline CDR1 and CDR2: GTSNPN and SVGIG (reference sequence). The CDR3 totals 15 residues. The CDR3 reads CAWSPRTGARSTQYF. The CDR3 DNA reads TGTGCCTGGAGTCCTCGGACAGGGGCCAGATCCACCCAGTACTTC.

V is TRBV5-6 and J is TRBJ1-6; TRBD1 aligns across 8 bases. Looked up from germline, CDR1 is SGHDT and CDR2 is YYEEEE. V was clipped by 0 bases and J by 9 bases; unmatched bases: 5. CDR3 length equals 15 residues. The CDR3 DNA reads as TGTGCCAGCAGCTTGGACCTAGGACAGGGTTCACCCCTCCACTTT. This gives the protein CASSLDLGQGSPLHF.

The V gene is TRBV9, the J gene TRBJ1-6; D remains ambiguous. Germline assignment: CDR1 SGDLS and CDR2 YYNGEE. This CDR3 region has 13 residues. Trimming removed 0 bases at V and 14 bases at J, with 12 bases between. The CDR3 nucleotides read TGTGCCAGCAGCGTAGGGTCCGACGGGACCCTCCACTTT. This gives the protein CASSVGSDGTLHF.

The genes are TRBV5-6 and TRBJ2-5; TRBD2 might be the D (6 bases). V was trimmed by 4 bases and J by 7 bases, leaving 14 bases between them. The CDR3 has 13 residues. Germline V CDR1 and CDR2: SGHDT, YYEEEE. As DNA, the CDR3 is TGTGCCAGCAGCGCCCCGGGGGTCGGGACCCAGTACTTC. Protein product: CASSAPGVGTQYF.

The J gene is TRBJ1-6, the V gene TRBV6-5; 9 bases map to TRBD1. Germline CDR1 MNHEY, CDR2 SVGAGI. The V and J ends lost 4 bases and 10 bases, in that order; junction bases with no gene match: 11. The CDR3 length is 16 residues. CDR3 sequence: CASSSTPGQGSSPLHF. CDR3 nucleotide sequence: TGTGCCAGCAGTTCTACACCGGGACAGGGCTCATCACCCCTCCACTTT.

The CDR3 DNA is TGCAGCGTTGTAATCTCGGCAGCTCGGGGGGTGGACAATGAGCAGTTCTTC. This translates into CSVVISAARGVDNEQFF. The gene calls are TRBV29-1 and TRBJ2-1, with 7 bases lining up with TRBD2. CDR1 and CDR2 from the germline V gene are SQVTM and ANQGSEA. V dropped 4 bases and J dropped 5; count of bases not matched to a gene: 17. CDR3 length equals 17 residues.

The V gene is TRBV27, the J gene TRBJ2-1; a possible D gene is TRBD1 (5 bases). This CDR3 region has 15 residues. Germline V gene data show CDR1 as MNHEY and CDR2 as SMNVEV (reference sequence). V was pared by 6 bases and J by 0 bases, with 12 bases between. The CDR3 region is CASRSDRNSYNEQFF. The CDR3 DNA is TGTGCCAGCAGATCCGACAGAAACTCCTACAATGAGCAGTTCTTC.

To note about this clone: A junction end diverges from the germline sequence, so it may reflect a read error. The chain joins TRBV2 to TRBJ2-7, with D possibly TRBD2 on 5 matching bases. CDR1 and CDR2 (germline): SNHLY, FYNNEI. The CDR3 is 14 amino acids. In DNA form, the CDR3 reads TGTGTCAGCAGTGATGGACTGGCGACCTACGAGCAGTACTTC. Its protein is CVSSDGLATYEQYF. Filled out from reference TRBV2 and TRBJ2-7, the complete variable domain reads EPEVTQTPSHQVTQMGQEVILRCVPISNHLYFYWYRQILGQKVEFLVSFYNNEISEKSEIFDDQFSVERPDGSNFTLKIRSTKLEDSAMYFCVSSDGLATYEQYFGPGTRLTVT.

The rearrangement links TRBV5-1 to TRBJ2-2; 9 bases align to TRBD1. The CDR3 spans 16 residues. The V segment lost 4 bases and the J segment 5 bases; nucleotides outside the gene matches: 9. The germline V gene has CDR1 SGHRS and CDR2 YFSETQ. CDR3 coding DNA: TGCGCCAGCAGCCTTAGGGGACAGGGAGAGACCGGGGAGCTGTTTTTT. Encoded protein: CASSLRGQGETGELFF. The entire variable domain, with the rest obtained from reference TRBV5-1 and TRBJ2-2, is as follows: KAGVTQTPRYLIKTRGQQVTLSCSPISGHRSVSWYQQTPGQGLQFLFEYFSETQRNKGNFPGRFSGRQFSNSRSEMNVSTLELGDSALYLCASSLRGQGETGELFFGEGSRLTVL.

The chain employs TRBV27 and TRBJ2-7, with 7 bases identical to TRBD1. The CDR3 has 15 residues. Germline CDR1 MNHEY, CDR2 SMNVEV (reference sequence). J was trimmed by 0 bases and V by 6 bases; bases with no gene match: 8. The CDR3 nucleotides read TGTGCCAGCAGGGAGCCGACAGGGCACTCCTACGAGCAGTACTTC. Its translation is CASREPTGHSYEQYF.

CDR3 loop: CASSTPVAGGAYNEQFF. For the CDR3, the DNA is TGTGCCAGCAGCACCCCCGTCGCGGGGGGGGCCTACAATGAGCAGTTCTTC. The chain joins TRBV9 to TRBJ2-1, with 9 bases fitting TRBD2. This CDR3 has 17 residues. Trimming at V came to 4 bases and at J to 2 bases, leaving 10 bases not matched to a gene. Per germline, CDR1 SGDLS and CDR2 YYNGEE.

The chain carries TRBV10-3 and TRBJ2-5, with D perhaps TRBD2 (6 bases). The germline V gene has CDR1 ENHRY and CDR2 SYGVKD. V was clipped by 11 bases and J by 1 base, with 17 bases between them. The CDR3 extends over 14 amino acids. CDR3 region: CAVRSGAAQETQYF. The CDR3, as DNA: TGTGCCGTTCGGTCGGGAGCGGCCCAAGAGACCCAGTACTTC.

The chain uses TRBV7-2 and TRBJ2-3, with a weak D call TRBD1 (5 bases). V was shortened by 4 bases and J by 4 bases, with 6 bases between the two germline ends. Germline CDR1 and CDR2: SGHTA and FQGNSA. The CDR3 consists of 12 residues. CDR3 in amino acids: CASSSRADTQYF. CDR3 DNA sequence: TGTGCCAGCAGCTCCAGGGCAGATACGCAGTATTTT.

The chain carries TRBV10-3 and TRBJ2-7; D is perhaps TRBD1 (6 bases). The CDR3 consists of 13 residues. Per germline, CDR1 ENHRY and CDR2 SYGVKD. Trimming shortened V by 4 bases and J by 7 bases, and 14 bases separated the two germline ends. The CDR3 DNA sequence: TGTGCCATCAGTGTGGCAGGGGCTGGGGAGCAGTACTTC. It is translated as CAISVAGAGEQYF.

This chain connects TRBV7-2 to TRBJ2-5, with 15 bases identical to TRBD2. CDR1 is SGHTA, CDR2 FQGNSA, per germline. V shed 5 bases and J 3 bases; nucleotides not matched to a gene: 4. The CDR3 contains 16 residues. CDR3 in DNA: TGTGCCAGCAGCACGGGACTAGCGGGGGGCAAAGAGACCCAGTACTTC. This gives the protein CASSTGLAGGKETQYF.

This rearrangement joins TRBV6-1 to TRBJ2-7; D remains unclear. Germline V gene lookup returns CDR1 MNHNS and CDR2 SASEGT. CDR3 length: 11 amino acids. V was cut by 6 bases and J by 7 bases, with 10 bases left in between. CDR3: CASSSGAEQYF. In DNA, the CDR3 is TGTGCCAGCAGCTCCGGAGCGGAGCAGTACTTC.

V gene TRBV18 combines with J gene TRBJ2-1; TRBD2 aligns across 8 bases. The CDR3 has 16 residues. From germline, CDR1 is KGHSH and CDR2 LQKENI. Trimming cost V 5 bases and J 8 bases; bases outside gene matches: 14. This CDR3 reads CASSSPSGGAWDEQFF. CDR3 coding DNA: TGTGCCAGCTCATCTCCCTCCGGGGGGGCCTGGGATGAGCAGTTCTTC.

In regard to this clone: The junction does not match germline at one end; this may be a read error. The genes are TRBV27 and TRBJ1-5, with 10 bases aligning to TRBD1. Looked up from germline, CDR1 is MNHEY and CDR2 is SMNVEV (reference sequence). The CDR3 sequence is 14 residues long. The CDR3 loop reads CASRPTGGNQPQHF. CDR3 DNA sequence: TGTGCCAGCAGACCGACAGGGGGCAACCAGCCCCAGCATTTT.

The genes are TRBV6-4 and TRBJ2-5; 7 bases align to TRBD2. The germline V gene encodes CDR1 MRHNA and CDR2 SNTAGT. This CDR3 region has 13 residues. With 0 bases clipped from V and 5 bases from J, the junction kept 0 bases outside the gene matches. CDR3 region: CASSDSSGETQYF. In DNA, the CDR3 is TGTGCCAGCAGTGACTCTAGCGGGGAGACCCAGTACTTC.

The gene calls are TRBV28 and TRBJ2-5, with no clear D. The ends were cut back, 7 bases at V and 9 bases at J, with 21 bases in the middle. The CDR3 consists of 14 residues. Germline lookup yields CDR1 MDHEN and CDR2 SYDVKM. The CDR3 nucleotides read TGTGCCAGCAACCCTTGGTCCGCCGTAGGAGCCCAGTACTTC. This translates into CASNPWSAVGAQYF.

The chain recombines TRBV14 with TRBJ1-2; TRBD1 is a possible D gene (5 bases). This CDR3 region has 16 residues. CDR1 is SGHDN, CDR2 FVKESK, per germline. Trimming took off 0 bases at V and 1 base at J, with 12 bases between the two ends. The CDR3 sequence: CASSQEWGVFNYGYTF. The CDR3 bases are TGTGCCAGCAGCCAAGAATGGGGGGTGTTTAACTATGGCTACACCTTC.